The T cell receptor beta chain under discussion was sequenced for a study of T cells in Graves' hyperthyroidism and ophthalmopathy. As for the study in general: Peripheral blood was collected at initial diagnosis, before any treatment.

V dropped 0 bases and J dropped 8 bases, with 12 bases sitting between them. The germline gives CDR1 SGHRS, CDR2 YFSETQ. There are 14 residues in the CDR3. From RNA transcripts, TCR beta CDR3 regions were amplified. TCR CDR3 underwent first-round RT-PCR with the HTBI primer set. TCRdb analysed the multiplex PCR reads with MiXCR anew, one entry per CDR3 protein. Among 650,000 to 700,000 distinct CDR3 sequences, approximately 15% were seen once, and the ten largest hold around 16%. This clonotype has only a few counts. The sequenced material came from blood. The V gene is TRBV5-1, the J gene TRBJ2-4; D is perhaps TRBD2 (5 bases). This receptor was identified in a man in his forties or fifties with Graves' hyperthyroidism. CDR3 nucleotides: TGCGCCAGCAGCTTGGAGCTAGCTCACTACATTCAGTACTTC. Protein sequence: CASSLELAHYIQYF.